The 2 T cell receptor beta chains below were found in one sample sequenced in a study of T cells expressing NK-cell markers. TCRdb re-called the 5' RACE reads; every CDR3 protein appears as one record, without DNA. The record lists roughly 350,000 distinct CDR3 sequences, of which the ten most abundant hold 4% to 6.5%. The source material was blood T cells: a sorted CD56 or NKG2C T cell subset, CD4+ or CD8+ T cells, or bulk PBMC T cells (not recorded which). Source of these receptors: a man aged 18-75 years in good health.

The V call is TRBV14, the J call TRBJ2-5; TCRdb returns TRBD1, unconfirmable since there is no DNA. Per germline, CDR1 SGHDN and CDR2 FVKESK. CDR3 size: 15 residues. This CDR3 reads CASSQRGGTAETQYF. The full variable domain, rest sourced from reference TRBV14 and TRBJ2-5, is EAGVTQFPSHSVIEKGQTVTLRCDPISGHDNLYWYRRVMGKEIKFLLHFVKESKQDESGMPNNRFLAERTGGTYSTLKVQPAELEDSGVYFCASSQRGGTAETQYFGPGTRLLVL.

The V gene is TRBV7-2, the J gene TRBJ1-1; TCRdb's D call of TRBD1 is untestable without DNA. CDR1 is SGHTA and CDR2 is FQGNSA in the germline V gene. The CDR3 is 15 residues long. CDR3 residues: CASSPGTGVHTEAFF. The full variable domain, completed using reference TRBV7-2 and TRBJ1-1, is GAGVSQSPSNKVTEKGKDVELRCDPISGHTALYWYRQSLGQGLEFLIYFQGNSAPDKSGLPSDRFSAERTGGSVSTLTIQRTQQEDSAVYLCASSPGTGVHTEAFFGQGTRLTVV.